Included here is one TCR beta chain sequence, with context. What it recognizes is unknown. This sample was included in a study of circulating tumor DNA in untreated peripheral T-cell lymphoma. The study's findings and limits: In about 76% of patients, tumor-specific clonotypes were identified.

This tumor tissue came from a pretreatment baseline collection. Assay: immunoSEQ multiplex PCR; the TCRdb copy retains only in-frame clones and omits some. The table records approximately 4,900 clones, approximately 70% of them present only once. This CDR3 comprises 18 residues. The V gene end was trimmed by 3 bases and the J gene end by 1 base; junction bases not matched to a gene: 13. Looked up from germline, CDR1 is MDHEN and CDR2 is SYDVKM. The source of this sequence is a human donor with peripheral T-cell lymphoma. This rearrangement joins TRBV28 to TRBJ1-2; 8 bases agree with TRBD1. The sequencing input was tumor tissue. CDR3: CASSFIGTGSSNNYGYTF. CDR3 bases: TGTGCCAGCAGTTTTATCGGGACAGGATCCTCGAATAACTATGGCTACACCTTC.